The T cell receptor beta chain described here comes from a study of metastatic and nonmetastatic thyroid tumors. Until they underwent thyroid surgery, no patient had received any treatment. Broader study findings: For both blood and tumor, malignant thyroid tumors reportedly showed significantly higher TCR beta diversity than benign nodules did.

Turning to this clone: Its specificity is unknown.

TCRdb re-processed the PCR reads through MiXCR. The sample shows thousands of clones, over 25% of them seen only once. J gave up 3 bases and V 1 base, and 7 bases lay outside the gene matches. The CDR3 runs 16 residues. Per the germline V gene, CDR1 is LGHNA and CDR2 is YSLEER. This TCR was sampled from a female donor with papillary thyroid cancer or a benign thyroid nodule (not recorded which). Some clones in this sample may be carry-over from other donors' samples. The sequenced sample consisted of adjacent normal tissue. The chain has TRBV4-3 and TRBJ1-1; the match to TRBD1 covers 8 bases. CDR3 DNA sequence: TGCGCCAGCAGCCAAGGAGGGACAGGCTCTTACACTGAAGCTTTCTTT. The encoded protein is CASSQGGTGSYTEAFF.